The source of this T cell receptor (beta chain) is a study of blood T cell repertoires in COVID-19. Study-level background: Both acute and convalescent COVID-19 samples were obtained from the United States, Italy and Spain. Sources were T cells, B-cell-depleted T cells, or PBMCs; the material itself was cDNA or gDNA.

The V and J ends lost 8 bases and 5 bases, in that order; junction bases with no gene match: 5. CDR1 is SGHTA, CDR2 FQGNSA, per germline. The length of the CDR3 is 12 residues. Authors' data handling: Amplification of reference gene primers provided the estimated nucleated cell counts. TCRdb keeps only in-frame clones here, not all; method: immunoSEQ multiplex PCR. V, J and clone size derive from that table, while D and trimming were established from the DNA sequence. The sample carries 200,000 to 250,000 clones, 85% to 90% recorded once. Sequenced input: peripheral blood. This chain joins TRBV7-2 and TRBJ2-5; 7 nucleotides align to TRBD2. The sequence derives from a man aged 55 to 70 with acute or convalescent COVID-19. Written as DNA, the CDR3 is TGTGCCAGCGGGGGGGGTGAGGAGACCCAGTACTTC. Protein sequence: CASGGGEETQYF.